This entry lists 2 T cell receptor beta chains sequenced from one sample in a study of T cells in localized non-small cell lung cancer. This table comes from immunoSEQ multiplex PCR, and its TCRdb copy is limited to in-frame clones, with some not included. The data contain approximately 25,000 clones, about nine tenths of them singletons. The sample consisted of peripheral blood, taken before any cancer treatment. These receptor sequences come from a woman between 35 and 70 years old with stage I lung adenocarcinoma.

The chain is built from TRBV6-5 and TRBJ1-5; D unresolved. This CDR3 contains 13 residues. Between the trimmed V and J ends, which lost 4 bases and 3 bases, there was a span of 7 bases. Germline assignment: CDR1 MNHEY and CDR2 SVGAGI. CDR3 in DNA: TGTGCCAGCAGTTCGAGCCCCAATCAGCCCCAGCATTTT. This encodes CASSSSPNQPQHF.

The chain uses TRBV19 and TRBJ2-1; TRBD2 matches at 10 bases. The CDR3 has 14 amino acids. J gave up 8 bases and V 6 bases, and 7 bases lay outside the gene matches. Germline V gene lookup returns CDR1 LNHDA and CDR2 SQIVND (reference sequence). CDR3 residues: CASSVRLAGDEQFF. CDR3 in DNA: TGTGCCAGTAGCGTCAGGCTAGCGGGAGATGAGCAGTTCTTC. The full variable domain, rest sourced from reference TRBV19 and TRBJ2-1, is DGGITQSPKYLFRKEGQNVTLSCEQNLNHDAMYWYRQDPGQGLRLIYYSQIVNDFQKGDIAEGYSVSREKKESFPLTVTSAQKNPTAFYLCASSVRLAGDEQFFGPGTRLTVL.